One and the same sample provided the 25 T cell receptor beta chains below, sequenced in a study of early T cells in non-severe SARS-CoV-2 infection. Each CDR3 protein is one row after TCRdb ran MiXCR on the 5' RACE reads. Seen here are around 53,000 distinct CDR3 sequences, approximately 7.5% observed once, and the top ten hold roughly 5.9%. Material: whole blood. These receptors were taken from an adult who was a healthcare worker with PCR-confirmed SARS-CoV-2 infection or an uninfected control (not recorded which).

This clonotype was counted ten times or more. V is TRBV12-3 or TRBV12-4 and J is TRBJ1-5, with 7 bases lining up with TRBD1. This CDR3 region has 14 residues. The V and J ends lost 6 bases and 4 bases, in that order; junction bases with no gene match: 6. CDR3 loop: CASSKAGGNQPQHF. CDR3 DNA: TGTGCCAGCAGCAAGGCAGGGGGTAATCAGCCCCAGCATTTT.

This clonotype was counted many times. The chain has TRBV20-1 and TRBJ2-7; D is perhaps TRBD2 (6 bases). The CDR3 sequence is 13 residues long. The germline V gene has CDR1 DFQATT and CDR2 SNEGSKA (reference sequence). V gave up 2 bases and J gave up 4 bases, with 12 bases separating them. CDR3 nucleotide sequence: TGCAGTGCTAGAAAGACTAGATATTACGAGCAGTACTTC. Translating gives CSARKTRYYEQYF.

This clonotype has a single count. The chain links TRBV3-1 to TRBJ2-7; unclear D gene. CDR1 and CDR2 (germline): LGHDT, YNNKEL (reference sequence). CDR3 length equals 13 residues. The V end was cut by 3 bases, the J end by 6 bases, with 12 bases between. The CDR3 nucleotides are TGTGCCAGCAGCCAGAACGGGCCGAGCGAGCAGTACTTC. Its translation is CASSQNGPSEQYF.

Ten or more counts support this clonotype. This chain connects TRBV20-1 to TRBJ1-1; D not resolved. The V and J ends lost 6 bases and 6 bases respectively, with 14 bases between them. The germline V gene encodes CDR1 DFQATT and CDR2 SNEGSKA (reference sequence). This CDR3 region has 12 residues. CDR3 loop: CSAAQLVAEAFF. The DNA of the CDR3 is TGCAGTGCGGCACAGCTAGTCGCTGAAGCTTTCTTT.

This chain links TRBV7-9 with TRBJ2-3; no reliable D call. Germline assignment: CDR1 SEHNR and CDR2 FQNEAQ (reference sequence). Trimming removed 4 bases from V and 6 bases from J, with 8 bases in between. The CDR3 spans 12 residues. The CDR3 DNA is TGTGCCAGCAGCTCGGAAGGGGATACGCAGTATTTT. It specifies CASSSEGDTQYF.

This clonotype was recorded many times. The rearrangement joins TRBV20-1 to TRBJ2-7; weak D call: TRBD2 (6 bases). The CDR3 spans 13 residues. The V gene lost 3 bases and the J gene lost 2 bases, with 11 bases spanning the gap. Germline CDR1 is DFQATT and CDR2 is SNEGSKA (reference sequence). The CDR3 reads CSASRDLAYEQYF. Written as DNA, the CDR3 is TGCAGTGCTAGTAGGGACTTAGCCTACGAGCAGTACTTC.

This rearrangement joins TRBV5-1 to TRBJ2-1; no clear D gene. The V gene lost 3 bases and the J gene lost 8 bases, with 12 bases spanning the gap. The CDR3 spans 13 residues. Looked up from germline, CDR1 is SGHRS and CDR2 is YFSETQ. The CDR3 here is CASSSIPDYEQFF. DNA for the CDR3: TGCGCCAGCAGCTCGATTCCAGACTATGAGCAGTTCTTC.

This clonotype was picked up many times. The rearrangement links TRBV5-6 to TRBJ1-1; unclear D gene. The V end lost 4 bases, the J end lost 0 bases, and 10 bases lay between the germline ends. The CDR3 is 14 amino acids. Looked up from germline, CDR1 is SGHDT and CDR2 is YYEEEE. The CDR3 bases are TGTGCCAGCAGCATTACAGACTTGAACACTGAAGCTTTCTTT. The encoded protein is CASSITDLNTEAFF. The variable domain in full, completed from reference TRBV5-6 and TRBJ1-1, reads DAGVTQSPTHLIKTRGQQVTLRCSPKSGHDTVSWYQQALGQGPQFIFQYYEEEERQRGNFPDRFSGHQFPNYSSELNVNALLLGDSALYLCASSITDLNTEAFFGQGTRLTVV.

This clonotype was detected only a few times. The chain employs TRBV20-1 and TRBJ1-2; 7 bases map to TRBD1. With 2 bases clipped from V and 1 base from J, the junction kept 4 bases outside the gene matches. Germline V gene sequence: CDR1 DFQATT, CDR2 SNEGSKA (reference sequence). The CDR3 runs 14 residues. CDR3 residues: CSARPGQLNYGYTF. Here the CDR3 DNA reads TGCAGTGCTAGACCGGGACAGCTTAACTATGGCTACACCTTC.

This clonotype was seen repeatedly, ten times or more. The chain employs TRBV6-6 and TRBJ1-6; 7 bases map to TRBD1. The V gene's germline CDR1 is MNHNY and CDR2 SVGAGI (reference sequence). CDR3 length: 15 residues. With 6 bases clipped from V and 0 bases from J, the junction kept 2 bases outside the gene matches. CDR3 DNA sequence: TGTGCCAGCAGCCGGACAGGCTCCTATAATTCACCCCTCCACTTT. Translating it yields CASSRTGSYNSPLHF.

This clonotype was seen a handful of times. The rearrangement joins TRBV5-1 to TRBJ2-3; TRBD1 matches 10 bases. Germline lookup yields CDR1 SGHRS and CDR2 YFSETQ. The CDR3 consists of 15 residues. J was trimmed by 2 bases and V by 7 bases; bases with no gene match: 7. The CDR3 reads CASGRQGAYTDTQYF. In DNA, the CDR3 is TGCGCCAGCGGAAGACAGGGGGCTTACACAGATACGCAGTATTTT. Supplemented by reference TRBV5-1 and TRBJ2-3, the full variable domain reads KAGVTQTPRYLIKTRGQQVTLSCSPISGHRSVSWYQQTPGQGLQFLFEYFSETQRNKGNFPGRFSGRQFSNSRSEMNVSTLELGDSALYLCASGRQGAYTDTQYFGPGTRLTVL.

The rearrangement joins TRBV18 to TRBJ2-7; D tentatively fits TRBD1 or TRBD2 (5 bases each). CDR1 is KGHSH, CDR2 LQKENI, per germline. Trimming took off 6 bases at V and 6 bases at J, with 18 bases between the two ends. There are 14 residues in the CDR3. The CDR3 loop is CASSPLLEGTEQYF. CDR3 DNA: TGTGCCAGCTCCCCGCTGCTTGAGGGGACCGAGCAGTACTTC.

This clonotype was seen a handful of times. The chain links TRBV28 to TRBJ2-2; D not resolved. V lost 4 bases to trimming and J lost 3 bases, with 6 bases between them. The CDR3 runs to 13 residues. Germline CDR1 MDHEN, CDR2 SYDVKM. The CDR3: CASSYRHTGELFF. CDR3 bases: TGTGCCAGCAGTTATCGGCACACCGGGGAGCTGTTTTTT. Combining the CDR3 with reference TRBV28 and TRBJ2-2 gives the whole variable domain DVKVTQSSRYLVKRTGEKVFLECVQDMDHENMFWYRQDPGLGLRLIYFSYDVKMKEKGDIPEGYSVSREKKERFSLILESASTNQTSMYLCASSYRHTGELFFGEGSRLTVL.

In this sample, this clonotype turned up many times. The chain combines TRBV11-2 with TRBJ2-1, with TRBD2 identical over 8 bases. J lost 8 bases, V lost 5 bases, and 11 bases had no gene match. Germline V gene lookup returns CDR1 SGHAT and CDR2 FQNNGV. The length of the CDR3 is 15 residues. This CDR3 is CASSQRLAIVDEQFF. For the CDR3, the DNA is TGTGCCAGCAGCCAACGACTAGCGATTGTCGATGAGCAGTTCTTC.

V gene TRBV11-2 combines with J gene TRBJ2-3, with 8 bases aligning to TRBD2. Looked up from germline, CDR1 is SGHAT and CDR2 is FQNNGV. This CDR3 has 16 residues. V was clipped by 5 bases and J by 0 bases; unmatched bases: 7. CDR3 amino acids: CASSTLAGPSTDTQYF. CDR3 nucleotide sequence: TGTGCCAGCAGCACCCTAGCGGGTCCGAGCACAGATACGCAGTATTTT.

The table lists this clonotype with many counts. The V gene is TRBV6-2 or TRBV6-3, the J gene TRBJ2-7; D is perhaps TRBD2 (5 bases). Germline CDR1 MNHEY, CDR2 SVGEGT. V was clipped by 4 bases and J by 2 bases, with 9 bases between them. The CDR3 spans 13 residues. This chain's CDR3 is CASSWTGTYEQYF. The CDR3 nucleotides read TGTGCCAGCAGTTGGACTGGCACCTACGAGCAGTACTTC.

This CDR3 is CASSLAWEQHF. CDR3 coding DNA: TGTGCCAGCAGCTTAGCTTGGGAACAGCATTTT. The J gene is TRBJ1-5, the V gene TRBV7-7; D is undetermined. Germline V gene lookup returns CDR1 SSHAT and CDR2 FNYEAQ (reference sequence). With 0 bases removed from V and 13 bases from J, the gap between germline ends came to 7 bases. CDR3 size: 11 residues.

The table lists this clonotype with a few counts. The chain uses TRBV7-2 and TRBJ2-3; no reliable D call. With 6 bases removed from V and 1 base from J, the gap between germline ends came to 11 bases. Germline lookup yields CDR1 SGHTA and CDR2 FQGNSA. The CDR3 has 14 amino acids. CDR3 in DNA: TGTGCCAGCAGACGCTCCTCTGGCACAGATACGCAGTATTTT. This translates into CASRRSSGTDTQYF.

The sample holds many counts of this clonotype. This chain joins TRBV24-1 and TRBJ1-4; TRBD1 matches 9 bases. The CDR3 extends over 15 amino acids. The germline CDR1 and CDR2 sequences are KGHDR and SFDVKD. V lost 4 bases, J lost 7 bases, and 6 bases stayed unmatched. The CDR3 bases are TGTGCCACCAGTGAAGCCCGGGACAGGGCTGAAAAACTGTTTTTT. Translated: CATSEARDRAEKLFF.

Ten or more counts support this clonotype. The J gene is TRBJ1-1, the V gene TRBV28; 8 nucleotides agree with TRBD1. The germline V gene has CDR1 MDHEN and CDR2 SYDVKM. There are 15 residues in the CDR3. V lost 7 bases to trimming and J lost 1 base; unmatched junction nucleotides: 8. The CDR3 sequence is CASTLAGTGNTEAFF. CDR3 sequence (DNA): TGTGCCAGCACACTTGCCGGGACAGGGAACACTGAAGCTTTCTTT.

This clonotype came up many times. The gene calls are TRBV7-9 and TRBJ1-3; 7 bases agree with TRBD1. CDR1 is SEHNR, CDR2 FQNEAQ, per germline (reference sequence). The CDR3 totals 14 residues. J lost 6 bases, V lost 5 bases, and 7 bases had no gene match. DNA for the CDR3: TGTGCCAGCAGCCTCGGACAGGCACAAAACACCATATATTTT. It is translated as CASSLGQAQNTIYF.

The table lists this clonotype with many counts. This rearrangement joins TRBV6-5 to TRBJ1-6, with 9 bases identical to TRBD1. There are 15 residues in the CDR3. Trimming at V came to 7 bases and at J to 10 bases, leaving 11 bases not matched to a gene. Germline CDR1 reads MNHEY; CDR2 reads SVGAGI. CDR3 nucleotide sequence: TGTGCCAGCACCAGAACAGGGGGCGGAGGGTCACCCCTCCACTTT. Amino acid sequence: CASTRTGGGGSPLHF.

This chain uses TRBV7-6 with TRBJ2-3; TRBD2 is a possible D gene (5 bases). Germline V gene data show CDR1 as SGHVS and CDR2 as FNYEAQ. V lost 7 bases to trimming and J lost 3 bases, with 17 bases between them. CDR3 length equals 15 residues. The CDR3 spells CASTRDTPGTDTQYF. The CDR3 region has the DNA TGTGCCAGCACCCGGGATACCCCTGGTACAGATACGCAGTATTTT.

The table lists this clonotype with many counts. The rearrangement links TRBV6-4 to TRBJ2-1, with TRBD2 identical over 12 bases. The CDR3 contains 14 residues. J was trimmed by 5 bases and V by 5 bases; bases with no gene match: 1. CDR1 and CDR2 from the germline V gene are MRHNA and SNTAGT. DNA for the CDR3: TGTGCCAGCAGTCTAGCGGGGGGGCACAATGAGCAGTTCTTC. The encoded protein is CASSLAGGHNEQFF.

There are a few counts of this clonotype. V is TRBV28 and J is TRBJ1-5; possibly TRBD1 for D (6 bases). The CDR3 has 14 amino acids. Germline CDR1 reads MDHEN; CDR2 reads SYDVKM. Trimming took off 5 bases at V and 0 bases at J, with 8 bases between the two ends. The DNA of the CDR3 is TGTGCCAGCAGTGGACAGTATAGCAATCAGCCCCAGCATTTT. Translation: CASSGQYSNQPQHF.